The rows below give T cell receptor beta chains drawn from one sample of a study of STAT5B mutations in CD4+ large granular lymphocyte leukemia. Method: immunoSEQ multiplex PCR; TCRdb's copy keeps in-frame clones and lacks some. The sample has tens of thousands of clones, over 70% seen once. The sample comprised CD4+ T cells from blood buffy coats. These receptors were taken from a human donor in good health. Both conserved end residues are part of each CDR3. The order of the fields is J gene, CDR3 length, D gene, clone size, V gene, CDR3 DNA, CDR3 protein. The D gene is left open where the match is weak. Clone size is shown for a subset of rows, as once, few, many or a class of expanded clone.

j_gene: TRBJ1-2; len: 14; d_gene: TRBD1; abundance: few; v_gene: TRBV30; CDR3nt: TGTGCCTGGAGTTTACAGGGGGCTAGCTATGGCTACACCTTC; CDR3aa: CAWSLQGASYGYTF
j_gene: TRBJ2-2; len: 13; d_gene: .; abundance: .; v_gene: TRBV5-1; CDR3nt: TGCGCCAGCAGCGGGGCGAACACCGGGGAGCTGTTTTTT; CDR3aa: CASSGANTGELFF
j_gene: TRBJ2-7; len: 14; d_gene: TRBD2; abundance: .; v_gene: TRBV2; CDR3nt: TGTGCCAGCAGTGAAAAGGCGGCGGGAGTCAAGCAGTACTTC; CDR3aa: CASSEKAAGVKQYF
j_gene: TRBJ2-1; len: 16; d_gene: TRBD2; abundance: .; v_gene: TRBV5-5; CDR3nt: TGTGCCAGCAGCCTCGGACTAGCCCTTTCCTACAATGAGCAGTTCTTC; CDR3aa: CASSLGLALSYNEQFF
j_gene: TRBJ1-5; len: 14; d_gene: .; abundance: .; v_gene: TRBV19; CDR3nt: TGTGCCACCCGGCCGCCGGGGGGCAATCAGCCCCAGCATTTT; CDR3aa: CATRPPGGNQPQHF
j_gene: TRBJ2-5; len: 15; d_gene: .; abundance: .; v_gene: TRBV11-2; CDR3nt: TGTGCCAGCAGCCCAAGACGTACTATCCAAGAGACCCAGTACTTC; CDR3aa: CASSPRRTIQETQYF
j_gene: TRBJ2-3; len: 15; d_gene: .; abundance: .; v_gene: TRBV19; CDR3nt: TGTGCCAGTAAGGAAGTCGGACTTAGCACAGATACGCAGTATTTT; CDR3aa: CASKEVGLSTDTQYF
j_gene: TRBJ2-2; len: 15; d_gene: TRBD1; abundance: few; v_gene: TRBV2; CDR3nt: TGTGCCAGCAGAGCGGGACAGGGGAACACCGGGGAGCTGTTTTTT; CDR3aa: CASRAGQGNTGELFF
j_gene: TRBJ2-7; len: 16; d_gene: TRBD1; abundance: .; v_gene: TRBV6-1; CDR3nt: TGTGCCAGCAGTGTGTGGGGGACAGGGCTACCCTACGAGCAGTACTTC; CDR3aa: CASSVWGTGLPYEQYF
j_gene: TRBJ2-4; len: 16; d_gene: .; abundance: .; v_gene: TRBV2; CDR3nt: TGTGCCAGCACCAGGAGAATAACAGGGGCCAAAAACATTCAGTACTTC; CDR3aa: CASTRRITGAKNIQYF
j_gene: TRBJ1-5; len: 15; d_gene: .; abundance: .; v_gene: TRBV5-4; CDR3nt: TGTGCCAGCAGCTTGGGGGGGACTACCAATCAGCCCCAGCATTTT; CDR3aa: CASSLGGTTNQPQHF
j_gene: TRBJ2-5; len: 16; d_gene: TRBD2; abundance: .; v_gene: TRBV19; CDR3nt: TGTGCCAGTAGTCCGGGACTAGCGGGACTCCAAGAGACCCAGTACTTC; CDR3aa: CASSPGLAGLQETQYF
j_gene: TRBJ1-1; len: 13; d_gene: .; abundance: .; v_gene: TRBV30; CDR3nt: TGTGCCTGGGGACCTTACCTCGGGACGAATGCTTTCTTT; CDR3aa: CAWGPYLGTNAFF
j_gene: TRBJ1-5; len: 13; d_gene: .; abundance: few; v_gene: TRBV7-2; CDR3nt: TGTGCCAGCAGCTTAGAGGGGAATAAGCCCCAGCATTTT; CDR3aa: CASSLEGNKPQHF
j_gene: TRBJ2-2; len: 14; d_gene: .; abundance: .; v_gene: TRBV30; CDR3nt: TGTGCCTCCCAAGCGTTCCCGAACACCGGGGAGCTGTTTTTT; CDR3aa: CASQAFPNTGELFF
j_gene: TRBJ2-1; len: 15; d_gene: TRBD2; abundance: .; v_gene: TRBV5-5; CDR3nt: TGTGCCAGCAGCTTGGAAGGGACTAGGGGCAATGAGCAGTTCTTC; CDR3aa: CASSLEGTRGNEQFF
j_gene: TRBJ2-3; len: 15; d_gene: TRBD2; abundance: .; v_gene: TRBV10-3; CDR3nt: TGTGCCATCAGTGCGACGGGGGGGAAGGGAGATACGCAGTATTTT; CDR3aa: CAISATGGKGDTQYF
j_gene: TRBJ2-4; len: 15; d_gene: .; abundance: .; v_gene: TRBV11-2; CDR3nt: TGTGCCAGCAGCTTAGAAAGGGGTTACAAAAACATTCAGTACTTC; CDR3aa: CASSLERGYKNIQYF
j_gene: TRBJ1-6; len: 15; d_gene: .; abundance: .; v_gene: TRBV10-2; CDR3nt: TGCGCCAGCAGTGCCCCGGGTATCCTGGATTCACCCCTCCACTTT; CDR3aa: CASSAPGILDSPLHF
j_gene: TRBJ1-6; len: 13; d_gene: .; abundance: .; v_gene: TRBV7-9; CDR3nt: TGTGCCAGCAGCTACACGGAAGGGGGGACCCTCCACTTT; CDR3aa: CASSYTEGGTLHF
j_gene: TRBJ2-2; len: 14; d_gene: TRBD2; abundance: .; v_gene: TRBV7-6; CDR3nt: TGTGCCAGCAGCTTAGCACTAGCGAGCGGGGAGCTGTTTTTT; CDR3aa: CASSLALASGELFF
j_gene: TRBJ2-7; len: 14; d_gene: TRBD1; abundance: .; v_gene: TRBV11-3; CDR3nt: TGTGCCAGCAGTTCGGGACAGACCCCTCGGGAGCAGTACTTC; CDR3aa: CASSSGQTPREQYF
j_gene: TRBJ1-1; len: 16; d_gene: .; abundance: .; v_gene: TRBV11-2; CDR3nt: TGTGCCAGCAGCTTTCACTCGGGGCTCCAGAACACTGAAGCTTTCTTT; CDR3aa: CASSFHSGLQNTEAFF
j_gene: TRBJ2-3; len: 17; d_gene: TRBD2; abundance: few; v_gene: TRBV5-4; CDR3nt: TGTGCCAGCAGCTTGGGTTGGCTAGCGGATTTCACAGATACGCAGTATTTT; CDR3aa: CASSLGWLADFTDTQYF
j_gene: TRBJ2-7; len: 18; d_gene: .; abundance: .; v_gene: TRBV27; CDR3nt: TGTGCCAGCACCAGGGGAGACATTCTGTGGGGGCCGGGAAGCGAGCAGTACTTC; CDR3aa: CASTRGDILWGPGSEQYF
j_gene: TRBJ2-3; len: 14; d_gene: .; abundance: few; v_gene: TRBV6-4; CDR3nt: TGTGCCAGCAGCCCGGAGGGGGGTTCAGATACGCAGTATTTT; CDR3aa: CASSPEGGSDTQYF
j_gene: TRBJ2-5; len: 19; d_gene: TRBD1; abundance: .; v_gene: TRBV9; CDR3nt: TGTGCCACCAAGTGTAGAGGGGGGACAGGGGGCGTTCGTTCGGAGACCCAGTACTTC; CDR3aa: CATKCRGGTGGVRSETQYF
j_gene: TRBJ1-2; len: 13; d_gene: TRBD1; abundance: .; v_gene: TRBV11-3; CDR3nt: TGTGCCAGCAGCCAGGGGGAGGATTATGGCTACACCTTC; CDR3aa: CASSQGEDYGYTF
j_gene: TRBJ2-3; len: 16; d_gene: TRBD2; abundance: .; v_gene: TRBV19; CDR3nt: TGTGCCAGTAGTACCAACAGCGGGAGGGCCCGAGATACGCAGTATTTT; CDR3aa: CASSTNSGRARDTQYF
j_gene: TRBJ2-7; len: 11; d_gene: .; abundance: .; v_gene: TRBV28; CDR3nt: TGTGTCGCTGGGCACACCTACGAGCAGTACTTC; CDR3aa: CVAGHTYEQYF
j_gene: TRBJ2-5; len: 17; d_gene: TRBD2; abundance: .; v_gene: TRBV11-2; CDR3nt: TGTGCCAGCAGCTTAGACCCTCCGGCTAGCGGGAGGGAGACCCAGTACTTC; CDR3aa: CASSLDPPASGRETQYF
j_gene: TRBJ2-2; len: 14; d_gene: .; abundance: .; v_gene: TRBV2; CDR3nt: TGTGCCACCCAAGAAGAGACCTTCACCGGGGAGCTGTTTTTT; CDR3aa: CATQEETFTGELFF
j_gene: TRBJ2-5; len: 16; d_gene: .; abundance: .; v_gene: TRBV7-7; CDR3nt: TGTGCTAGCAGCTTAACGGGGTTTTATGGTCAAGAGACCCAGTACTTC; CDR3aa: CASSLTGFYGQETQYF
j_gene: TRBJ2-1; len: 12; d_gene: .; abundance: .; v_gene: TRBV11-2; CDR3nt: TGTGCCAGCAGCGAAAATACAGGGTCGCAGTTCTTC; CDR3aa: CASSENTGSQFF
j_gene: TRBJ2-1; len: 16; d_gene: .; abundance: .; v_gene: TRBV2; CDR3nt: TGTGCCAGCAGTGAAAACTTGGCGCCTCAGTACAATGAGCAGTTCTTC; CDR3aa: CASSENLAPQYNEQFF
j_gene: TRBJ1-3; len: 13; d_gene: .; abundance: .; v_gene: TRBV19; CDR3nt: TGTGCCAGTAGTACTGTTACTGGAAACACCATATATTTT; CDR3aa: CASSTVTGNTIYF
j_gene: TRBJ2-7; len: 15; d_gene: .; abundance: .; v_gene: TRBV6-6; CDR3nt: TGTGCCAGCAGTTACGGCCGGGACGGGCCCTACGAGCAGTACTTC; CDR3aa: CASSYGRDGPYEQYF
j_gene: TRBJ2-3; len: 14; d_gene: .; abundance: .; v_gene: TRBV9; CDR3nt: TGTGCCAGCAGCGTAGCTTTAGAAACAGATACGCAGTATTTT; CDR3aa: CASSVALETDTQYF
j_gene: TRBJ1-1; len: 14; d_gene: .; abundance: .; v_gene: TRBV6-6; CDR3nt: TGTGCCAGCAGTACCGACACGGAGAACACTGAAGCTTTCTTT; CDR3aa: CASSTDTENTEAFF
j_gene: TRBJ1-4; len: 14; d_gene: .; abundance: .; v_gene: TRBV6-5; CDR3nt: TGTGCCAGCAGTAGACAGCGCACAAATGAAAAACTGTTTTTT; CDR3aa: CASSRQRTNEKLFF
j_gene: TRBJ2-1; len: 18; d_gene: TRBD2; abundance: .; v_gene: TRBV7-9; CDR3nt: TGTGCCAGCAGCCCCAAATTTAGGCTAGCGGGAACCTACAATGAGCAGTTCTTC; CDR3aa: CASSPKFRLAGTYNEQFF
j_gene: TRBJ2-1; len: 17; d_gene: .; abundance: .; v_gene: TRBV11-2; CDR3nt: TGTGCCAGCAGCCCCAGGAACATGGGGATAGCGGACAATGAGCAGTTCTTC; CDR3aa: CASSPRNMGIADNEQFF
j_gene: TRBJ2-7; len: 16; d_gene: TRBD1; abundance: .; v_gene: TRBV11-3; CDR3nt: TGTGCCAGCAGCTTAGTGGGTGGACAGGGATCTTACGAGCAGTACTTC; CDR3aa: CASSLVGGQGSYEQYF
j_gene: TRBJ2-1; len: 16; d_gene: TRBD2; abundance: .; v_gene: TRBV7-9; CDR3nt: TGTGCCAGCAGCTTAGGACCAGCGGGAGGGCATGGTGAGCAGTTCTTC; CDR3aa: CASSLGPAGGHGEQFF
j_gene: TRBJ2-5; len: 15; d_gene: .; abundance: .; v_gene: TRBV30; CDR3nt: TGTGCCTGGAGTTCGGGACTTTTACTCTGGGAGACCCAGTACTTC; CDR3aa: CAWSSGLLLWETQYF
j_gene: TRBJ2-2; len: 15; d_gene: .; abundance: .; v_gene: TRBV5-4; CDR3nt: TGTGCCAGCAGCTTGCCGGTAGGCAACACCGGGGAGCTGTTTTTT; CDR3aa: CASSLPVGNTGELFF
j_gene: TRBJ2-7; len: 14; d_gene: TRBD1; abundance: once; v_gene: TRBV2; CDR3nt: TGTGCCAGCAGGGACAGGGGCTTAGACTACGAGCAGTACTTC; CDR3aa: CASRDRGLDYEQYF
j_gene: TRBJ2-7; len: 14; d_gene: .; abundance: .; v_gene: TRBV7-7; CDR3nt: TGTGCTAGCAGCTTAGCGGATCAGGGCTACGAGCAGTACTTC; CDR3aa: CASSLADQGYEQYF
j_gene: TRBJ1-6; len: 14; d_gene: TRBD1; abundance: .; v_gene: TRBV6-6; CDR3nt: TGTGCCAGCAGTTACGACAGGGGTAATTCACCCCTCCACTTT; CDR3aa: CASSYDRGNSPLHF
j_gene: TRBJ1-6; len: 16; d_gene: TRBD1; abundance: .; v_gene: TRBV28; CDR3nt: TGTGCCAGCAGTTTAACAGGGGGTGAAAATAATTCACCCCTCCACTTT; CDR3aa: CASSLTGGENNSPLHF